This T cell receptor beta chain was observed in a study of shared clonotypes between healthy human individuals. Data came from immunoSEQ multiplex PCR; TCRdb stores just in-frame clones and leaves some out. The table lists some 2,100,000 clones, about 93% of them singletons, with roughly 1.8% in the top ten. CD45RO negativity and positive selection for CCR7 defined naive CD8 cells, a population that excluded terminally differentiated effector memory CD45RA+ cells. From germline, CDR1 is SEHNR and CDR2 FQNEAQ (reference sequence). The CDR3 spans 15 residues. V was cut by 1 base and J by 1 base, with 10 bases left in between.

The V call is TRBV7-9, the J call TRBJ2-5; no reliable D call. The clonotype was recovered from a man between 18 and 29 years old in good health. Some clones in this sample may be carry-over from other donors' samples. The sample was naive CD8+ T cells from PBMCs. CDR3 region: CASSLGVGLQETQYF. In DNA, the CDR3 is TGTGCCAGCAGCTTAGGAGTGGGCCTCCAAGAGACCCAGTACTTC.